The entry below gives a single T cell receptor beta chain sequence along with its context. Germline V CDR1 and CDR2: LGHNA, YSLEER. The V and J ends lost 3 bases and 4 bases respectively, with 9 bases between them. This CDR3 spans 14 amino acids. The data were obtained in a study of OX40 agonist ivuxolimab in advanced cancers. In the study overall: Every 2 weeks, ivuxolimab was infused into the patients intravenously at between 0.01 and 10 mg/kg. People who had prior anti-PD-1, anti-PD-L1 or anti-CTLA-4 therapy could take part, and roughly 44% had some.

The repertoire was sequenced with immunoSEQ multiplex PCR; TCRdb's copy has only in-frame clones and lacks some. The sample yields about 49,000 clones, less than 85% seen once. Here the sequenced sample was CD4+ or CD8+ T cells sorted from blood, taken in a trial of the OX40 agonist ivuxolimab. This TCR was recovered from an adult with an advanced solid tumor such as melanoma, head and neck, liver or kidney cancer. The V gene is TRBV4-3, the J gene TRBJ2-2; D possibly corresponds to TRBD2 (5 bases). CDR3 coding DNA: TGCGCCAGCAGCCACTCGCGGGCCACCGGGGAGCTGTTTTTT. Translated, it gives CASSHSRATGELFF.